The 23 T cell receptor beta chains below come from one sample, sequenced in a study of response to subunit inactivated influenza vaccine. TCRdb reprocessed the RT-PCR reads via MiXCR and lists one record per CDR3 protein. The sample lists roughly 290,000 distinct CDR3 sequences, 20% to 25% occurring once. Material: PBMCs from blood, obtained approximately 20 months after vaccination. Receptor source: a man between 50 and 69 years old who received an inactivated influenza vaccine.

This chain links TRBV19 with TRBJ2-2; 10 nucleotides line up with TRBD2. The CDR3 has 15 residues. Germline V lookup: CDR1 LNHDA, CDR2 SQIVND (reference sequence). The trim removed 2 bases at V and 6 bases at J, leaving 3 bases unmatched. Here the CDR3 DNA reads TGTGCCAGTAGTATAACTAGCGGGATTGCCGGGGAGCTGTTTTTT. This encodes CASSITSGIAGELFF.

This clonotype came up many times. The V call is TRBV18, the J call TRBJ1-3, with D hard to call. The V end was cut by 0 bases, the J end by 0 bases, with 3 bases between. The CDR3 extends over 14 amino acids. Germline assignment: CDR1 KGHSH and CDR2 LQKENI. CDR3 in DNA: TGTGCCAGCTCACCACCCAACTCTGGAAACACCATATATTTT. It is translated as CASSPPNSGNTIYF.

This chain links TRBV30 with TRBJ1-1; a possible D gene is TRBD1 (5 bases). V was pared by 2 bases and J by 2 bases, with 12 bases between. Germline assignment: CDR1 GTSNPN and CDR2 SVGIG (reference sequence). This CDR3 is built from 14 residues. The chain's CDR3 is CAWSRKGYNTEAFF. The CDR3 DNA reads TGTGCCTGGAGTCGTAAGGGGTACAACACTGAAGCTTTCTTT.

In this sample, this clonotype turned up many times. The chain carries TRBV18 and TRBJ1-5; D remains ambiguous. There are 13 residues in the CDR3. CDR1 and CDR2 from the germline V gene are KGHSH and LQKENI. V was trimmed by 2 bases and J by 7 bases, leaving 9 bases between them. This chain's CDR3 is CASSPDAGQPQHF. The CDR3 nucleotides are TGTGCCAGCTCACCAGACGCCGGGCAGCCCCAGCATTTT.

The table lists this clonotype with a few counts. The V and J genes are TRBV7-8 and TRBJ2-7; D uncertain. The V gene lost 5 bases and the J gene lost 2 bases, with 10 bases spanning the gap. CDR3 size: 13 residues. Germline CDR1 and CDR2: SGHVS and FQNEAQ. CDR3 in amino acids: CASSPFGAYEQYF. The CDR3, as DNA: TGTGCCAGCAGCCCGTTTGGGGCCTACGAGCAGTACTTC.

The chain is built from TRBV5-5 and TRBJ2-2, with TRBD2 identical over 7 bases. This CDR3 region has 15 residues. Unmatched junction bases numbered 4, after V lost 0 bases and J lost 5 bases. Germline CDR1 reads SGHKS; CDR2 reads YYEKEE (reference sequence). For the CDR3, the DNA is TGTGCCAGCAGCTTGGGCGGGAGTGAGACCGGGGAGCTGTTTTTT. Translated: CASSLGGSETGELFF.

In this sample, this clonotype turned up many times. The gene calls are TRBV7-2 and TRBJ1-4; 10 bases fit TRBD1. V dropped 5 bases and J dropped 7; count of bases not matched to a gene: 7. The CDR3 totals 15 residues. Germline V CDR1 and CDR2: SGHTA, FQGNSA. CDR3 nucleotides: TGTGCCAGCAGCCCAATGACAGGGGGCGTTGAAAAACTGTTTTTT. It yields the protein CASSPMTGGVEKLFF. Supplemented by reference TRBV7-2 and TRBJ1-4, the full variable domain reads GAGVSQSPSNKVTEKGKDVELRCDPISGHTALYWYRQSLGQGLEFLIYFQGNSAPDKSGLPSDRFSAERTGGSVSTLTIQRTQQEDSAVYLCASSPMTGGVEKLFFGSGTQLSVL.

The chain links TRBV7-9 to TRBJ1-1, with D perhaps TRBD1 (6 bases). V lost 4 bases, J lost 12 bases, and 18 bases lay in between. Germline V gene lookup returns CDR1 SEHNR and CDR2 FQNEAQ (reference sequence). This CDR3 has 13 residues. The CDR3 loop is CASSSLRDKRTFF. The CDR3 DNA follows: TGTGCCAGCAGCTCCCTCCGGGACAAGCGGACTTTCTTT.

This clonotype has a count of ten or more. The CDR3 reads CASRFGIQGWGSGNTIYF. The CDR3 DNA is TGTGCCAGCAGATTTGGGATCCAGGGATGGGGATCTGGAAACACCATATATTTT. The J gene is TRBJ1-3, the V gene TRBV5-6, with TRBD1 as a possible D gene (5 bases). The CDR3 spans 18 residues. Germline loops: CDR1 SGHDT, CDR2 YYEEEE. Trimming removed 5 bases from V and 1 base from J, with 22 bases in between.

The CDR3 reads CASSSPYSGANEQYF. The CDR3 coding sequence is TGTGCCAGCAGTTCACCGTACAGTGGGGCTAACGAGCAGTACTTC. The genes are TRBV12-3 or TRBV12-4 and TRBJ2-7; possibly TRBD1 for D (5 bases). The germline V and J ends were trimmed by 4 bases and 5 bases, with 18 bases remaining between them. The CDR3 spans 15 residues.

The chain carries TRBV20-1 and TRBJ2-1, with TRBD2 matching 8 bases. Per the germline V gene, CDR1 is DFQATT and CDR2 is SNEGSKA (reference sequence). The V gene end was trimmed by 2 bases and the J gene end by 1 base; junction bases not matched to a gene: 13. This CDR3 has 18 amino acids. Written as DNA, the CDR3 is TGCAGTGCTAGATCCCCGGGAGGGGCTAGCCGGTCCTACAATGAGCAGTTCTTC. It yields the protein CSARSPGGASRSYNEQFF.

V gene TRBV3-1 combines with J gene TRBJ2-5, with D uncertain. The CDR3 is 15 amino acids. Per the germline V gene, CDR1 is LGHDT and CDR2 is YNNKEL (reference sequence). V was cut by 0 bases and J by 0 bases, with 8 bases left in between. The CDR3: CASSQEGMDQETQYF. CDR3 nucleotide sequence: TGTGCCAGCAGCCAAGAGGGGATGGACCAAGAGACCCAGTACTTC.

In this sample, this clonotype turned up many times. The CDR3 loop reads CASSRDKIRRGYTF. The CDR3 nucleotides read TGTGCCAGCAGCCGGGACAAGATTCGACGTGGCTACACCTTC. The chain couples TRBV6-1 to TRBJ1-2; weak D call: TRBD1 (6 bases). The germline V gene encodes CDR1 MNHNS and CDR2 SASEGT. The V and J ends lost 6 bases and 7 bases respectively, with 18 bases between them. This CDR3 is 14 amino acids long.

The CDR3: CAWSASRDFLYNSPLHF. CDR3 coding DNA: TGTGCCTGGAGTGCCTCCAGGGACTTCCTCTATAATTCACCCCTCCACTTT. The chain joins TRBV30 to TRBJ1-6, with TRBD1 as a possible D gene (5 bases). The CDR3 loop spans 17 amino acids. V gave up 1 base and J gave up 3 bases, with 16 bases separating them. Germline V gene data show CDR1 as GTSNPN and CDR2 as SVGIG (reference sequence).

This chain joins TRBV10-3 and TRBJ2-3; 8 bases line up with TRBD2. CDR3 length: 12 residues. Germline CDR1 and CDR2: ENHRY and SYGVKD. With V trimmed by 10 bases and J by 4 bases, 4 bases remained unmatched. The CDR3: CANGGAPDTQYF. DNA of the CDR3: TGTGCCAACGGGGGGGCCCCAGATACGCAGTATTTT.

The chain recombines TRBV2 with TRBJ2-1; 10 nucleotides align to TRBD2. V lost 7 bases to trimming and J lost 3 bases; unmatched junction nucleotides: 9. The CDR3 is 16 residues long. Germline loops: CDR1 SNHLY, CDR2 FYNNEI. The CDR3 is CASKGLAIRIYNEQFF. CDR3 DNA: TGTGCCAGCAAGGGACTAGCGATCCGAATCTACAATGAGCAGTTCTTC.

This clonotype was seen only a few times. In DNA form, the CDR3 reads TGTGCCAGCAGCTTCGACCCTGGAAAGAGCTATGGCTACACCTTC. Translating gives CASSFDPGKSYGYTF. The genes are TRBV5-5 and TRBJ1-2; no clear D. V was trimmed by 2 bases and J by 4 bases, leaving 15 bases between them. The CDR3 length is 15 residues. Germline-derived CDR1 and CDR2 are SGHKS and YYEKEE (reference sequence).

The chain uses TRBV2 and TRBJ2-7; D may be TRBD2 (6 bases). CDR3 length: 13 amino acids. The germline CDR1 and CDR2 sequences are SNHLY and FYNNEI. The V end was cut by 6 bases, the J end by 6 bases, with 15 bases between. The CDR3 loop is CASRSDQGGEQYF. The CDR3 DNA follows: TGTGCCAGCAGGTCTGATCAGGGAGGCGAGCAGTACTTC.

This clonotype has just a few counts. The CDR3 DNA reads TGTGCCAGCAGCCAAGAGTCTGTCCAAGAGACCCAGTACTTC. This codes for CASSQESVQETQYF. The chain couples TRBV3-1 to TRBJ2-5; D not resolved. Germline V lookup: CDR1 LGHDT, CDR2 YNNKEL (reference sequence). The CDR3 sequence is 14 residues long. Trimming took off 0 bases at V and 1 base at J, with 6 bases between the two ends.

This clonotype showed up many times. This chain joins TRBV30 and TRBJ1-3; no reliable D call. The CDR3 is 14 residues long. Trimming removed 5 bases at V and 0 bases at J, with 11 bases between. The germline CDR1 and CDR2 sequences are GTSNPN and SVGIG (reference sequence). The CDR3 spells CAWAPGFSGNTIYF. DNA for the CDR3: TGTGCCTGGGCTCCGGGATTCTCTGGAAACACCATATATTTT.

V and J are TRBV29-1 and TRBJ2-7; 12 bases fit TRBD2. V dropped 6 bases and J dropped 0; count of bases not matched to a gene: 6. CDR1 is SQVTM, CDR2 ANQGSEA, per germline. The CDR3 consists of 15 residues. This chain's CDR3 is CSVTSGRSSSYEQYF. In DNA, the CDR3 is TGCAGCGTGACTAGCGGGAGATCTAGCTCCTACGAGCAGTACTTC.

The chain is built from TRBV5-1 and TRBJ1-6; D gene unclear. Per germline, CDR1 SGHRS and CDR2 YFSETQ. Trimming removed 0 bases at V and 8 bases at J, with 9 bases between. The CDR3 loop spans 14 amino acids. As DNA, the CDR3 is TGCGCCAGCAGCTTGGGAGGTGGCGATTCACCCCTCCACTTT. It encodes CASSLGGGDSPLHF.

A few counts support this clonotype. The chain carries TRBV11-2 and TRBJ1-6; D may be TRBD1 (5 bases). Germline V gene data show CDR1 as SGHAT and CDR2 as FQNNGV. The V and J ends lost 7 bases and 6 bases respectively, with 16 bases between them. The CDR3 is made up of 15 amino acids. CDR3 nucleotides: TGTGCCAGCAAGTTTAAAGTAGACAGTAATTCACCCCTCCACTTT. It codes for CASKFKVDSNSPLHF.